The sequence of this TCR beta chain was determined in a study of Graves' ophthalmopathy and Graves' hyperthyroidism. Study background: Hyperthyroidism qualified as stable when ophthalmopathy did not develop within 18 months of follow-up.

Whole-study results and caveats: Distinction of ophthalmopathy from stable hyperthyroidism by a 13-signature model reached approximately 88% sensitivity and 65% to 83% specificity.

Amplification targeted the TCR beta CDR3 regions, with RNA transcripts as the source material. Scientists carried out first-round RT-PCR using HTBI primers and then a second-round multiplex PCR. TCRdb redid the calling of the multiplex PCR reads with MiXCR, one entry per CDR3 protein. This sample has a few hundred thousand distinct CDR3 sequences; just under 40% occur once, and the top ten carry less than 4.5%. Remarks on this clonotype: No antigen is known for it.

The sequence derives from an adult man with Graves' hyperthyroidism. The sample was peripheral blood or thyroid tissue (not recorded which).

The CDR3 bases are TGTGCCAGCAGCTACCGGACTAGCGGGAGGGTGGTCACCGGGGAGCTGTTTTTT. Protein: CASSYRTSGRVVTGELFF. The chain recombines TRBV11-2 with TRBJ2-2; 15 nucleotides align to TRBD2. The J segment lost 4 bases and the V segment lost 4 bases, leaving 7 bases of the junction unmatched. The CDR3 runs to 18 residues. CDR1 is SGHAT and CDR2 is FQNNGV in the germline V gene.